These T cell receptor beta chains were read from a single sample in a study of long-term antiretroviral therapy in people with HIV. Clones were sequenced by immunoSEQ multiplex PCR, and TCRdb holds only the in-frame ones, with some missing. The sample records about 23,000 clones, roughly 88% being singletons. Here the sequenced sample was unsorted PBMCs, taken 0.6 years after starting antiretroviral therapy. These TCRs come from a man between 60 and 70 years old with HIV. Both conserved end residues are part of each CDR3. Fields, in order: J gene, D gene, V gene, clone size, CDR3 protein, CDR3 DNA. D genes are given only for firm matches. Some rows mark clone size as missing; the rest say once, few, many or name a class of expanded clone.

TRBJ2-1,TRBD2,TRBV5-1,NA,CASSFTSGGPTYNEQFF,TGCGCCAGCAGCTTTACTAGCGGGGGGCCGACCTACAATGAGCAGTTCTTC
TRBJ2-7,NA,TRBV18,NA,CASSVQGNEQYF,TGTGCCAGCTCAGTGCAGGGTAACGAGCAGTACTTC
TRBJ2-7,NA,TRBV2,NA,CASTMAGQGRLAGLYEQYF,TGTGCCAGTACTATGGCGGGACAGGGAAGACTAGCGGGCTTATACGAGCAGTACTTC
TRBJ1-5,NA,TRBV13,NA,CASSLSNQPQHF,TGTGCCAGCAGCTTGAGCAATCAGCCCCAGCATTTT
TRBJ2-1,NA,TRBV5-1,NA,CASSSISSSYNEQFF,TGCGCCAGCAGCTCCATCTCGAGCTCCTACAATGAGCAGTTCTTC
TRBJ2-1,TRBD2,TRBV19,once,CASSIPSTTSGREDEQFF,TGTGCCAGTAGTATCCCCTCCACAACTAGCGGGAGGGAGGATGAGCAGTTCTTC
TRBJ2-1,NA,TRBV5-1,NA,CASSLIGTGTYNEQFF,TGCGCCAGCAGCTTGATCGGGACTGGCACCTACAATGAGCAGTTCTTC
TRBJ1-6,TRBD1,TRBV5-8,NA,CASSLEGQILSPLHF,TGTGCCAGCAGCTTGGAGGGACAGATATTGTCACCCCTCCACTTT
TRBJ1-3,NA,TRBV28,NA,CASRGGRDSGNTIYF,TGTGCCAGCAGGGGAGGGCGCGACTCTGGAAACACCATATATTTT
TRBJ2-5,NA,TRBV19,NA,CASNVRRQETQYF,TGTGCCAGTAACGTCCGGAGACAAGAGACCCAGTACTTC
TRBJ2-7,NA,TRBV7-2,NA,CASSLVSYEQYF,TGTGCCAGCAGCTTAGTTTCCTACGAGCAGTACTTC
TRBJ2-3,NA,TRBV10-1,NA,CASSGPSRTDTQYF,TGCGCCAGCAGTGGTCCCTCTAGGACAGATACGCAGTATTTT
TRBJ2-3,NA,TRBV7-3,NA,CASSLSGYTDTQYF,TGTGCCAGCAGCTTAAGCGGATACACAGATACGCAGTATTTT
TRBJ2-7,TRBD2,TRBV5-7,NA,CASSLTGGPAYEQYF,TGTGCCAGCAGCTTGACGGGGGGGCCGGCCTACGAGCAGTACTTC
TRBJ2-1,NA,TRBV9,NA,CASSDVSYNEQFF,TGTGCCAGCAGCGATGTCTCCTACAATGAGCAGTTCTTC
TRBJ2-7,TRBD2,TRBV5-1,NA,CASSLVASGSYEQYF,TGCGCCAGCAGCTTGGTAGCTAGCGGGAGCTACGAGCAGTACTTC
TRBJ2-2,NA,TRBV9,NA,CASSVVSGRNTGELFF,TGTGCCAGCAGCGTAGTAAGTGGGAGGAACACCGGGGAGCTGTTTTTT
TRBJ2-2,TRBD1,TRBV13,NA,CASSLQQGARSNTGELFF,TGTGCCAGCAGCTTGCAACAGGGGGCGCGGTCGAACACCGGGGAGCTGTTTTTT
TRBJ2-3,NA,TRBV5-4,NA,CASSWQGHGDTQYF,TGTGCCAGCAGCTGGCAGGGCCACGGAGATACGCAGTATTTT
TRBJ2-6,NA,TRBV4-1,NA,CASSQGPPGANVLTF,TGCGCCAGCAGCCAAGGACCGCCCGGGGCCAACGTCCTGACTTTC
TRBJ2-3,TRBD2,TRBV10-1,NA,CASSELSSGEADTQYF,TGCGCCAGCAGTGAGCTATCTAGCGGGGAGGCAGATACGCAGTATTTT
TRBJ2-1,NA,TRBV13,NA,CASSTRTGPDEQFF,TGTGCCAGCAGCACGCGGACGGGACCAGATGAGCAGTTCTTC
TRBJ1-2,TRBD1,TRBV5-1,NA,CASIQGDLTNYGYTF,TGCGCCAGCATACAGGGGGATCTCACTAACTATGGCTACACCTTC
TRBJ2-5,NA,TRBV7-6,NA,CASSLPHGYQETQYF,TGTGCCAGCAGCTTACCTCACGGATACCAAGAGACCCAGTACTTC
TRBJ2-1,NA,TRBV2,NA,CASSEASANEQFF,TGTGCCAGCAGTGAGGCGTCAGCCAATGAGCAGTTCTTC
TRBJ2-5,TRBD1,TRBV9,NA,CASSAFDTGQGSETQYF,TGTGCCAGCAGCGCTTTTGATACTGGACAGGGATCGGAGACCCAGTACTTC
TRBJ2-2,NA,TRBV11-2,NA,CATLGLRTGELFF,TGTGCCACACTCGGACTTCGCACCGGGGAGCTGTTTTTT
TRBJ1-2,NA,TRBV5-6,NA,CASSAQGEDYGYTF,TGTGCCAGCAGCGCACAGGGTGAGGACTATGGCTACACCTTC
TRBJ1-2,NA,TRBV19,NA,CASSYLGEAAWTF,TGTGCCAGTAGTTACCTCGGGGAGGCCGCATGGACCTTC
TRBJ2-5,TRBD1,TRBV2,NA,CASSGRDSQETQYF,TGTGCCAGCAGTGGACGGGACAGCCAAGAGACCCAGTACTTC
TRBJ2-2,NA,TRBV9,NA,CASSVDGTPNTGELFF,TGTGCCAGCAGCGTAGACGGGACGCCGAACACCGGGGAGCTGTTTTTT
TRBJ2-3,TRBD2,TRBV6-6,NA,CASSYPGLAGEYTQYF,TGTGCCAGCAGTTACCCAGGACTAGCGGGGGAATATACGCAGTATTTT
TRBJ1-4,NA,TRBV9,NA,CASSVLPNEATNEKLFF,TGTGCCAGCAGCGTACTCCCTAATGAAGCAACTAATGAAAAACTGTTTTTT
TRBJ2-7,NA,TRBV28,NA,CASSLAPPSGGLYEQYF,TGTGCCAGCAGCTTAGCCCCTCCCTCAGGTGGCCTGTACGAGCAGTACTTC
TRBJ2-3,NA,TRBV18,NA,CASSPSIGGTDTQYF,TGTGCCAGCTCACCATCCATTGGCGGCACAGATACGCAGTATTTT
TRBJ1-4,NA,TRBV7-7,once,CASIPRTNEKLFF,TGTGCTAGCATCCCTAGGACTAATGAAAAACTGTTTTTT
TRBJ2-7,NA,TRBV5-1,NA,CASTAGTGPYEQYF,TGCGCCAGCACCGCCGGGACGGGACCCTACGAGCAGTACTTC
TRBJ2-5,NA,TRBV11-1,NA,CATTDWDRDFGETQYF,TGTGCCACCACGGATTGGGACCGCGATTTTGGGGAGACCCAGTACTTC
TRBJ2-5,NA,TRBV11-3,few,CASSLGFGTQYF,TGTGCCAGCAGCTTAGGATTCGGGACCCAGTACTTC
TRBJ2-1,NA,TRBV18,NA,CASSTSTAYNEQFF,TGTGCCAGCTCCACTAGCACAGCCTACAATGAGCAGTTCTTC
TRBJ1-1,NA,TRBV6-1,NA,CASSASLGNTEAFF,TGTGCCAGCAGTGCCTCGTTAGGGAACACTGAAGCTTTCTTT
TRBJ2-5,NA,TRBV10-2,NA,CASSSSTSFQTQYF,NA
TRBJ2-7,NA,TRBV6-5,NA,CASTNNRERQYF,TGTGCCAGCACTAACAACAGGGAGCGGCAGTACTTC
TRBJ2-2,NA,TRBV9,NA,CASSVGPNTGELFF,TGTGCCAGCAGCGTAGGGCCTAACACCGGGGAGCTGTTTTTT
TRBJ2-5,NA,TRBV11-2,NA,CASRVLAQETQYF,TGTGCCAGCAGGGTACTAGCCCAAGAGACCCAGTACTTC
TRBJ1-5,TRBD1,TRBV27,NA,CASRTGTGGDQPQHF,TGTGCCAGCAGAACCGGGACAGGGGGCGATCAGCCCCAGCATTTT
TRBJ1-1,NA,TRBV11-3,NA,CASSSSTGSRTEAFF,TGTGCCAGCAGCTCCTCCACAGGCTCCCGCACTGAAGCTTTCTTT
TRBJ2-1,NA,TRBV2,NA,CASRGLADSYNEQFF,TGTGCCAGCAGGGGACTGGCGGACTCCTACAATGAGCAGTTCTTC
TRBJ1-1,NA,TRBV5-6,NA,CASSLDRVWTEAFF,TGTGCCAGCAGCTTGGACCGGGTATGGACTGAAGCTTTCTTT
TRBJ1-5,NA,TRBV29-1,NA,CSVAHSNQPQHF,TGCAGCGTTGCTCACAGCAATCAGCCCCAGCATTTT
TRBJ2-1,NA,TRBV7-2,NA,CASSFGFTGTMDEQFF,TGTGCCAGCAGCTTTGGCTTTACGGGGACGATGGATGAGCAGTTCTTC
TRBJ2-1,NA,TRBV29-1,NA,CSVDPEYNEQFF,TGCAGCGTTGACCCGGAATACAATGAGCAGTTCTTC